This passage covers 20 T cell receptor beta chains from one sample sequenced in a study of CXCR3-negative and CXCR3-positive naive CD8 T cells. Their target antigens are unknown. Carrying UMI labels, the TRB cDNA libraries were prepared through 5' RACE. TCRdb reprocessed the 5' RACE reads and keeps a single row for each CDR3 protein, giving no DNA. The listing records 120,000 or so distinct CDR3 sequences. The study's findings and limits: Against CXCR3-negative naive cells, CXCR3-positive naive cells showed more hydrophobic TRB CDR3s.

The sample comprised naive CXCR3+ CD8+ T cells from blood. Subset in this sample: CD45RO-CCR7+CD27+CD95- naive CD8+ T cells expressing CXCR3 (TNR3+). The receptors stem from a human donor in good health. Some clones in this sample may be carry-over from other donors' samples.

The chain has TRBV7-9 and TRBJ1-2; with no DNA, the TCRdb D assignment of TRBD1 cannot be verified. The CDR3 consists of 14 residues. Germline lookup yields CDR1 SEHNR and CDR2 FQNEAQ (reference sequence). The CDR3 sequence: CASSLAGQGYGYTF.

The chain recombines TRBV29-1 with TRBJ1-1; TCRdb indicates TRBD1, and absent DNA this call remains unverified. There are 13 residues in the CDR3. Germline CDR1 and CDR2: SQVTM and ANQGSEA. CDR3 protein: CSFWGPGDTEAFF.

The chain is built from TRBV7-9 and TRBJ2-7; the D call of TRBD2 rests on TCRdb alone, since no DNA is present to check it. Per the germline V gene, CDR1 is SEHNR and CDR2 is FQNEAQ (reference sequence). The CDR3 has 13 amino acids. The CDR3 is CASTSRLAYEQYF.

The rearrangement uses TRBV20-1 and TRBJ2-1. This CDR3 contains 13 residues. CDR1 is DFQATT and CDR2 is SNEGSKA in the germline V gene (reference sequence). The CDR3 sequence is CSATPISYNEQFF.

This chain links TRBV20-1 with TRBJ2-1; checking the TCRdb D call of TRBD1 is not possible without DNA. This CDR3 is 15 amino acids long. Germline V gives CDR1 DFQATT, CDR2 SNEGSKA (reference sequence). This CDR3 reads CSAAPREWSYNEQFF.

This chain uses TRBV25-1 with TRBJ2-7; TCRdb calls TRBD1, which cannot be checked without DNA. This CDR3 region has 15 residues. Germline V gene sequence: CDR1 MGHDK, CDR2 SYGVNS. This CDR3 reads CASSEFDFLRDEQYF.

This chain uses TRBV7-9 with TRBJ2-1; TCRdb selects TRBD1, and the lack of DNA leaves this call unchecked. Germline CDR1 and CDR2: SEHNR and FQNEAQ (reference sequence). The CDR3 sequence is 12 residues long. The CDR3 protein is CASSSLIIEQFF.

The chain joins TRBV6-2 or TRBV6-3 to TRBJ2-5. CDR1 and CDR2 (germline): MNHEY, SVGEGT. The CDR3 spans 13 residues. CDR3: CASSYYIQETQYF.

This chain uses TRBV7-3 with TRBJ2-1. CDR1 SGHTA and CDR2 FQGTGA come from the germline V gene. The length of the CDR3 is 15 residues. CDR3 loop: CASTTDGNPNNEQFF. Full variable domain (remainder filled in from reference TRBV7-3 and TRBJ2-1): GAGVSQTPSNKVTEKGKYVELRCDPISGHTALYWYRQSLGQGPEFLIYFQGTGAADDSGLPNDRFFAVRPEGSVSTLKIQRTERGDSAVYLCASTTDGNPNNEQFFGPGTRLTVL.

This rearrangement joins TRBV21-1 to TRBJ1-5; the TCRdb call, TRBD1, lacks DNA for checking. TRBV21-1 is assigned pseudogene status. This CDR3 is built from 14 residues. CDR3 protein: CASSKARVRQPQHF.

V and J are TRBV7-2 and TRBJ2-7; TCRdb designates TRBD1, a call that cannot be tested without DNA. The CDR3 loop spans 14 amino acids. The V gene's germline CDR1 is SGHTA and CDR2 FQGNSA. The CDR3 reads CASSLPGAVYEQYF.

CDR3 amino acids: CASSLVQGAGNEQFF. The chain employs TRBV7-6 and TRBJ2-1; there is no DNA to check the TCRdb D call of TRBD1. Looked up from germline, CDR1 is SGHVS and CDR2 is FNYEAQ. The CDR3 consists of 15 residues.

The chain carries TRBV4-1 and TRBJ2-1; TCRdb's assignment of TRBD1 cannot be checked, as there is no DNA. This CDR3 is built from 13 residues. Germline values: CDR1 MGHRA, CDR2 YSYEKL. This CDR3 is CASSAPGVGEQFF.

The rearrangement links TRBV4-1 to TRBJ1-2; no DNA is available, so the TRBD1 call from TCRdb remains unchecked. Germline values: CDR1 MGHRA, CDR2 YSYEKL. This CDR3 spans 15 amino acids. The CDR3 loop is CASSQVGQGWDGYTF.

J is TRBJ2-7 and V is TRBV13; the D gene TCRdb calls, TRBD2, cannot be checked with no DNA. The CDR3 covers 15 residues. Germline V gene sequence: CDR1 PRHDT, CDR2 FYEKMQ (reference sequence). The CDR3 sequence is CASSSPAGGDDEQYF.

The chain has TRBV5-1 and TRBJ1-5; absent DNA, TCRdb's TRBD1 call cannot be checked. Germline values: CDR1 SGHRS, CDR2 YFSETQ. The CDR3 runs to 14 residues. The CDR3: CASSPRGGNQPQYF.

This chain connects TRBV3-1 to TRBJ2-3. The CDR3 runs 15 residues. The germline V gene has CDR1 LGHDT and CDR2 YNNKEL (reference sequence). CDR3 amino acids: CASSPDFSNTDTQYF.

This chain uses TRBV7-9 with TRBJ2-1; TCRdb lists TRBD2, though no DNA is available to test this call. This CDR3 comprises 15 residues. Per germline, CDR1 SEHNR and CDR2 FQNEAQ (reference sequence). CDR3 loop: CASSFAGGSYNEQFF.

The J gene is TRBJ1-5, the V gene TRBV7-9. The CDR3 is made up of 12 amino acids. Per the germline V gene, CDR1 is SEHNR and CDR2 is FQNEAQ (reference sequence). The CDR3 protein is CASSSSGQPQHF. Drawing the rest from reference TRBV7-9 and TRBJ1-5, the complete variable domain is DTGVSQNPRHKITKRGQNVTFRCDPISEHNRLYWYRQTLGQGPEFLTYFQNEAQLEKSRLLSDRFSAERPKGSFSTLEIQRTEQGDSAMYLCASSSSGQPQHFGDGTRLSIL.

The CDR3 loop reads CASIEGQPFLYYEQYF. The chain employs TRBV2 and TRBJ2-7. This CDR3 spans 16 amino acids. Germline loops: CDR1 SNHLY, CDR2 FYNNEI.